These 16 T cell receptor beta chains originate from one sample sequenced in a study of T-cell memory formation after mild COVID-19. MiXCR was run by TCRdb on the 5' RACE reads, yielding one entry per CDR3 protein. The table lists more than 80,000 distinct CDR3 sequences, roughly 12% of them singletons. The sequencing sample was made of PBMCs or a T cell subset sorted from them (not recorded which). The origin of the receptors is an adult woman who had mild COVID-19 (a few samples of this study predate the infection). Cell type and time point are not known.

This clonotype was seen a few times. The gene calls are TRBV19 and TRBJ2-1, with 14 bases matching TRBD2. The CDR3 totals 18 residues. The V gene end was trimmed by 5 bases and the J gene end by 4 bases; junction bases not matched to a gene: 10. Germline V lookup: CDR1 LNHDA, CDR2 SQIVND (reference sequence). CDR3 sequence (DNA): TGTGCCAGTAGTTGGGCCGGGACTAGCGGGAGTCTTTACAATGAGCAGTTCTTC. Translated: CASSWAGTSGSLYNEQFF. Based on the CDR3 plus reference TRBV19 and TRBJ2-1, the full variable domain is DGGITQSPKYLFRKEGQNVTLSCEQNLNHDAMYWYRQDPGQGLRLIYYSQIVNDFQKGDIAEGYSVSREKKESFPLTVTSAQKNPTAFYLCASSWAGTSGSLYNEQFFGPGTRLTVL.

The chain recombines TRBV24-1 with TRBJ2-3; 8 nucleotides align to TRBD1. V shed 9 bases, J shed 2 bases, and the junction held 12 bases outside the gene matches. The CDR3 runs 16 residues. Germline CDR1 KGHDR, CDR2 SFDVKD. In DNA, the CDR3 is TGTGCCACCTCCCCAACCGGGACAGGTTACACAGATACGCAGTATTTT. As protein: CATSPTGTGYTDTQYF.

The chain is built from TRBV4-1 and TRBJ1-5; no definite D call. V was pared by 0 bases and J by 0 bases, with 6 bases between. Germline values: CDR1 MGHRA, CDR2 YSYEKL. This CDR3 contains 15 residues. In DNA, the CDR3 is TGCGCCAGCAGCCAAGAATATATTAGCAATCAGCCCCAGCATTTT. It yields the protein CASSQEYISNQPQHF.

The table lists this clonotype with a few counts. V and J are TRBV25-1 and TRBJ2-1, with 13 bases that match TRBD2. Germline CDR1 and CDR2: MGHDK and SYGVNS. The CDR3 consists of 14 residues. J lost 4 bases, V lost 8 bases, and 2 bases had no gene match. The CDR3 sequence is CASRTSGGYNEQFF. The CDR3, as DNA: TGTGCCAGCCGGACTAGCGGGGGTTACAATGAGCAGTTCTTC.

V gene TRBV12-3 or TRBV12-4 combines with J gene TRBJ2-1; 8 bases are a match to TRBD1. The CDR3 runs 15 residues. V was pared by 6 bases and J by 7 bases, with 11 bases of the junction left unmatched. The CDR3 is CASRHDRGEGNEQFF. The CDR3 DNA reads as TGTGCCAGCAGGCACGACAGGGGTGAGGGAAATGAGCAGTTCTTC.

In this sample, this clonotype turned up a few times. The genes are TRBV29-1 and TRBJ2-7; D perhaps matches TRBD2 (6 bases). Deletions cut 4 bases from V and 0 bases from J, with 10 bases between. From germline, CDR1 is SQVTM and CDR2 ANQGSEA. CDR3 length equals 13 residues. The CDR3 coding sequence is TGCAGCGTTGGGTCGGACTACTCCTACGAGCAGTACTTC. The encoded protein is CSVGSDYSYEQYF.

The table lists this clonotype with a few counts. This chain links TRBV7-9 with TRBJ2-1, with D perhaps given as TRBD1 or TRBD2 (6 bases each). The germline V gene has CDR1 SEHNR and CDR2 FQNEAQ (reference sequence). The CDR3 covers 17 residues. The ends were cut back, 4 bases at V and 5 bases at J, with 21 bases in the middle. CDR3 bases: TGTGCCAGCAGCTCGACCTTGTGGGGGGCCGAGAACAATGAGCAGTTCTTC. Its translation: CASSSTLWGAENNEQFF.

J is TRBJ2-1 and V is TRBV6-5, with TRBD2 matching over 8 bases. Germline V gene lookup returns CDR1 MNHEY and CDR2 SVGAGI. Unmatched junction bases numbered 5, after V lost 2 bases and J lost 5 bases. CDR3 size: 15 residues. CDR3 amino acids: CASSYEAGDNNEQFF. In DNA form, the CDR3 reads TGTGCCAGCAGTTACGAAGCGGGAGATAACAATGAGCAGTTCTTC.

This clonotype occurred a few times. This chain links TRBV5-1 with TRBJ2-7; 12 nucleotides align to TRBD2. Trimming took 2 bases from V and 2 from J; bases not matched to a gene: 5. Germline CDR1 reads SGHRS; CDR2 reads YFSETQ. The CDR3 is 16 residues long. The CDR3 loop reads CASSLHLAGGAYEQYF. The CDR3 DNA is TGCGCCAGCAGCTTACACCTAGCGGGAGGGGCCTACGAGCAGTACTTC.

A few counts support this clonotype. The chain couples TRBV9 to TRBJ1-1, with 7 bases that match TRBD1. Germline values: CDR1 SGDLS, CDR2 YYNGEE. CDR3 size: 14 residues. After removal of 6 bases from V and 0 bases from J, the junction contained 5 bases not matched to a gene. CDR3 loop: CASNSGQLNTEAFF. The CDR3 DNA reads TGTGCCAGCAACTCGGGACAGTTGAACACTGAAGCTTTCTTT.

This clonotype was counted between two and nine times. The chain couples TRBV11-2 to TRBJ1-1; 8 bases are a match to TRBD1. The CDR3 has 15 amino acids. Germline CDR1 is SGHAT and CDR2 is FQNNGV. With V trimmed by 1 base and J by 3 bases, 4 bases remained unmatched. The CDR3, as DNA: TGTGCCAGCAGCTTAGGGACAGGGCGATACACTGAAGCTTTCTTT. This codes for CASSLGTGRYTEAFF. The whole variable domain, remainder taken from reference TRBV11-2 and TRBJ1-1, is EAGVAQSPRYKIIEKRQSVAFWCNPISGHATLYWYQQILGQGPKLLIQFQNNGVVDDSQLPKDRFSAERLKGVDSTLKIQPAKLEDSAVYLCASSLGTGRYTEAFFGQGTRLTVV.

This clonotype was seen a few times. The chain uses TRBV6-5 and TRBJ2-5; the D is unclear. Trimming took 6 bases from V and 1 from J, leaving 18 bases between them. This CDR3 is 16 amino acids long. The V gene's germline CDR1 is MNHEY and CDR2 SVGAGI. The CDR3 coding sequence is TGTGCCAGCAGCCCCTATAACCTATTGGCCCAAGAGACCCAGTACTTC. Protein product: CASSPYNLLAQETQYF.

The chain uses TRBV7-9 and TRBJ2-5; D might be TRBD1 (6 bases). Per germline, CDR1 SEHNR and CDR2 FQNEAQ (reference sequence). Trimming cost V 8 bases and J 1 base, with 17 bases left between them. The CDR3 length is 15 residues. The CDR3 bases are TGTGCCAGCCGTCGACAGGCGTCCCCCCAAGAGACCCAGTACTTC. It encodes CASRRQASPQETQYF.

This clonotype turned up a few times. One end of the junction fails to match germline, which may point to a read error. The chain recombines TRBV7-7 with TRBJ2-5; D ambiguous. CDR1 is SSHAT, CDR2 FNYEAQ, per germline (reference sequence). This CDR3 spans 13 amino acids. The CDR3 DNA reads TGTGCTAGCAGCCCGGACCCTGGAGAGACCCAGTACTTC. It encodes CASSPDPGETQYF.

V and J are TRBV3-1 and TRBJ2-5; unclear D gene. This CDR3 spans 15 amino acids. Trimming took 0 bases from V and 4 from J, leaving 12 bases between them. Germline assignment: CDR1 LGHDT and CDR2 YNNKEL (reference sequence). The chain's CDR3 is CASSQDTANPETQYF. The CDR3 DNA sequence: TGTGCCAGCAGCCAAGATACGGCTAACCCAGAGACCCAGTACTTC.

This clonotype was seen more than once but under ten times. The V call is TRBV27, the J call TRBJ1-1; a weak D match, TRBD1 (6 bases). Germline V CDR1 and CDR2: MNHEY, SMNVEV (reference sequence). Trimming removed 5 bases at V and 6 bases at J, with 16 bases between. The CDR3 is 14 amino acids. CDR3 DNA sequence: TGTGCCAGCAGTCCCAAGGGGGGGTGGGCTGAAGCTTTCTTT. It encodes CASSPKGGWAEAFF.